This TCR beta chain was identified in a study of blood T cell repertoires in COVID-19. Study-level information: Acute and convalescent COVID-19 specimens originated in the United States, Italy and Spain.

Produced via immunoSEQ multiplex PCR; TCRdb's table is partial and in-frame only. The sample includes around 400,000 clones, about 87% of them seen just once. Germline CDR1 MNHEY, CDR2 SVGAGI. V was shortened by 7 bases and J by 4 bases, with 19 bases between the two germline ends. The CDR3 spans 15 residues. The clonotype comes from a woman in her 30s with COVID-19, enrolled during active disease. Sequencing used peripheral blood. The chain carries TRBV6-5 and TRBJ2-5, with a possible D match to TRBD1 (6 bases). The CDR3 sequence is CASKNGAGDLETQYF. As DNA, the CDR3 is TGTGCCAGCAAAAACGGAGCAGGGGATTTAGAGACCCAGTACTTC.